This T cell receptor (beta chain) was documented in a study of blood T cell repertoires in COVID-19. Germline CDR1 and CDR2: SGDLS and YYNGEE. The CDR3 contains 15 residues. V gave up 6 bases and J gave up 2 bases; unmatched junction bases: 7. Assay used: immunoSEQ multiplex PCR; TCRdb lists only in-frame clones, some missing. The sample contains some 200,000 clones, about 86% of which appear only once. This chain connects TRBV9 to TRBJ1-2, with 10 bases fitting TRBD1. The TCR sequence derives from a man aged 25-45 years with active or convalescent COVID-19. Material: peripheral blood. CDR3 in DNA: TGTGCCAGCACGAAACCGACAGGGGGCAACTATGGCTACACCTTC. Encoded protein: CASTKPTGGNYGYTF.